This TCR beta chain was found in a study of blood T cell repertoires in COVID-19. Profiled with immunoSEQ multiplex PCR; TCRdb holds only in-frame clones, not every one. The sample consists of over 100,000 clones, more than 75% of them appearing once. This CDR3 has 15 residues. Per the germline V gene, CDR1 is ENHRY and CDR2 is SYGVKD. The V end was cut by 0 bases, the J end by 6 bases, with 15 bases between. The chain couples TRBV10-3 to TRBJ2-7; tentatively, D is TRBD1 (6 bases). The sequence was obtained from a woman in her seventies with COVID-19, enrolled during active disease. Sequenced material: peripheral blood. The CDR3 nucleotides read TGTGCCATCAGTGAGTCGGGCAGGGACAAGGGCGAGCAGTACTTC. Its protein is CAISESGRDKGEQYF.